This T cell receptor beta chain was found in a study of cytomegalovirus exposure and HLA in healthy donors. Study-wide points: Reported performance of the classifier showed diagnosis of cytomegalovirus status with high specificity and sensitivity.

Every donor was a healthy person donating bone marrow. In the PCR, 60 Vbeta and 13 Jbeta primers were used. Assay used: immunoSEQ multiplex PCR; TCRdb lists only in-frame clones, some missing. Of 110,000 to 150,000 clones in the sample, 75% to 90% were seen once. The V segment lost 1 base and the J segment 1 base; nucleotides outside the gene matches: 4. The CDR3 spans 15 residues. Germline lookup yields CDR1 SGHNT and CDR2 YYREEE (reference sequence). Notes on this clone: The antigen is unknown.

The receptor comes from a middle-aged man in good health and CMV-seronegative. The rearrangement uses TRBV5-4 and TRBJ1-1, with TRBD1 matching 7 bases. Sample: PBMCs. For the CDR3, the DNA is TGTGCCAGCAGCTTGAGTGAGGGGGCGAACACTGAAGCTTTCTTT. Translating it yields CASSLSEGANTEAFF.